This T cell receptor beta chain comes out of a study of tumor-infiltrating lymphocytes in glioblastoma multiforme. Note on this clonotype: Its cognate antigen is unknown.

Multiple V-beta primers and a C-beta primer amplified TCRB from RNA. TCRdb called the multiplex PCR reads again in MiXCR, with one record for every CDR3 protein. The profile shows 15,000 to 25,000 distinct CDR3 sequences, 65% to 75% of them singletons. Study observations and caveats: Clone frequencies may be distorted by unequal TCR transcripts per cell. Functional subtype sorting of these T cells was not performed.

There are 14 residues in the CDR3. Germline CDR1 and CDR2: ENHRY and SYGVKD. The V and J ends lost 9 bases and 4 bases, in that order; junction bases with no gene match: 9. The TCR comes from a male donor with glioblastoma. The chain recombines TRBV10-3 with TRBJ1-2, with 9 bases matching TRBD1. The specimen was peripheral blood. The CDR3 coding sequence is TGTGCCATACAAGACAGGGGGTTTCGCTATGGCTACACCTTC. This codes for CAIQDRGFRYGYTF.